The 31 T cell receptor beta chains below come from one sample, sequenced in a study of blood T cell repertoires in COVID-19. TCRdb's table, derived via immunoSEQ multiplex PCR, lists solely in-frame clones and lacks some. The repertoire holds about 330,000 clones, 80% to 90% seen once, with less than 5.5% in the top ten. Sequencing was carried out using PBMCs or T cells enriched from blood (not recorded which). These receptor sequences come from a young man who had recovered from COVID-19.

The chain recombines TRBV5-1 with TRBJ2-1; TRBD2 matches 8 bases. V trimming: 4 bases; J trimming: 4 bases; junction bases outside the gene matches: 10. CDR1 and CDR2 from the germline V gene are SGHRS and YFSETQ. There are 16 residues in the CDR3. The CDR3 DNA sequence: TGCGCCAGCAGCGCCCTCGGGGCGGGGGGATACAATGAGCAGTTCTTC. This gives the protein CASSALGAGGYNEQFF. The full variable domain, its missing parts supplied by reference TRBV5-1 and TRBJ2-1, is KAGVTQTPRYLIKTRGQQVTLSCSPISGHRSVSWYQQTPGQGLQFLFEYFSETQRNKGNFPGRFSGRQFSNSRSEMNVSTLELGDSALYLCASSALGAGGYNEQFFGPGTRLTVL.

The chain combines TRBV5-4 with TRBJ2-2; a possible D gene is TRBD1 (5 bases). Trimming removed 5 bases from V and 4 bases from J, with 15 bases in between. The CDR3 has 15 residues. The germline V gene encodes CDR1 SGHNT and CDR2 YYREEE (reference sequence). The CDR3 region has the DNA TGTGCCAGCAGTCGATCTCCTCAGGGCACCGGGGAGCTGTTTTTT. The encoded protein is CASSRSPQGTGELFF.

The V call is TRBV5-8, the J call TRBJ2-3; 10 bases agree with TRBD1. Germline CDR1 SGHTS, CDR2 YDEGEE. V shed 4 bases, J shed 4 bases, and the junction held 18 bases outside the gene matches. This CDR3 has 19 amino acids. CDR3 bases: TGTGCCAGCAGCCACCGGGACAGGGGCCGCACAGTGGGAGCAGATACGCAGTATTTT. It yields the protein CASSHRDRGRTVGADTQYF.

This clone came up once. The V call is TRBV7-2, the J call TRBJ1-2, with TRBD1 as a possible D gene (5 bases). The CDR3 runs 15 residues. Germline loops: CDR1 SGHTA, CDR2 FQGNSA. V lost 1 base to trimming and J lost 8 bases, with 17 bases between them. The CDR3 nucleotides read TGTGCCAGCAGCTTAGAAAGGGACTCTATAAGGGGCTACACCTTC. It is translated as CASSLERDSIRGYTF.

The DNA for the CDR3 is TGCGCCAGCAGCCAAGGGGGCAATAGCAATCAGCCCCAGCATTTT. This codes for CASSQGGNSNQPQHF. V usage is TRBV4-1 and J usage is TRBJ1-5, with D maybe TRBD1 (5 bases). Germline V gene data show CDR1 as MGHRA and CDR2 as YSYEKL. Trimming took off 1 base at V and 0 bases at J, with 7 bases between the two ends. CDR3 length: 15 amino acids.

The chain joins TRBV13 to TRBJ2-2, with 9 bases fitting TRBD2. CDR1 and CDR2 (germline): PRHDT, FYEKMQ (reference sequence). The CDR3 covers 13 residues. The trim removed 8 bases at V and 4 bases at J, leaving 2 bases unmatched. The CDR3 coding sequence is TGTGCCAGCGGACTAGCGATCACCGGGGAGCTGTTTTTT. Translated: CASGLAITGELFF.

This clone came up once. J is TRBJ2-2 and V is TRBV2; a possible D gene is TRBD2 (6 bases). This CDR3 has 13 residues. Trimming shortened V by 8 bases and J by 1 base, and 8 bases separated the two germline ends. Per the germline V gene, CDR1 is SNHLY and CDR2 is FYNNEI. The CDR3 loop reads CASGGLNTGELFF. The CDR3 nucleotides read TGTGCCAGCGGGGGGTTGAACACCGGGGAGCTGTTTTTT.

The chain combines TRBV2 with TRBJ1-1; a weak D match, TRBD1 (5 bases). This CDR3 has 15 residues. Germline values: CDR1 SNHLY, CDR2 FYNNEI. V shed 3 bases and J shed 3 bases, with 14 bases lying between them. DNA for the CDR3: TGTGCCAGCAGTGAGACCGGGGGTCCGGACACTGAAGCTTTCTTT. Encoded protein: CASSETGGPDTEAFF. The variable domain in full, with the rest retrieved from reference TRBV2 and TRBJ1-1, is EPEVTQTPSHQVTQMGQEVILRCVPISNHLYFYWYRQILGQKVEFLVSFYNNEISEKSEIFDDQFSVERPDGSNFTLKIRSTKLEDSAMYFCASSETGGPDTEAFFGQGTRLTVV.

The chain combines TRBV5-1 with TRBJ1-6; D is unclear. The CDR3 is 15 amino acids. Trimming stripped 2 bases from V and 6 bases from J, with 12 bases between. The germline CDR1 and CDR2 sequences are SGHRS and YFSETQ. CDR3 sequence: CASSLRELSNSPLHF. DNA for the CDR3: TGCGCCAGCAGCTTAAGGGAGCTGAGTAATTCACCCCTCCACTTT.

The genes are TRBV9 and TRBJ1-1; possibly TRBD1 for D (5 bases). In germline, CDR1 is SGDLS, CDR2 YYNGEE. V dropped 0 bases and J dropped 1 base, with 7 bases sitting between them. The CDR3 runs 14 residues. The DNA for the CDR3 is TGTGCCAGCAGCGTAGGACAGAGGAACACTGAAGCTTTCTTT. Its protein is CASSVGQRNTEAFF.

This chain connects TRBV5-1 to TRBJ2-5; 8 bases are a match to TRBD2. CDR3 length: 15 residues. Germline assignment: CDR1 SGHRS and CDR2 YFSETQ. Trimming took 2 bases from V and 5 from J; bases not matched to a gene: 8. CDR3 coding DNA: TGCGCCAGCAGCTTCTACGGGGGGGTAGAGGAGACCCAGTACTTC. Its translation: CASSFYGGVEETQYF.

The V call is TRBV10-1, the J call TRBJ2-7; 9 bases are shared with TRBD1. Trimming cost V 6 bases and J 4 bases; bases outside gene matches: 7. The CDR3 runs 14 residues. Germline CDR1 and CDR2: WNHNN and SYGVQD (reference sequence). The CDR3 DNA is TGCGCCAGCAGCCCCGGGACAGGGACATACGAGCAGTACTTC. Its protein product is CASSPGTGTYEQYF.

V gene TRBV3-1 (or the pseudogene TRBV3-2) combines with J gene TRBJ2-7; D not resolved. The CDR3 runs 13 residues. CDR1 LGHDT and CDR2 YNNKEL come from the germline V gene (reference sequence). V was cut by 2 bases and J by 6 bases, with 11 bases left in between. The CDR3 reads CASSQQSVVEQYF. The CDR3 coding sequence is TGTGCCAGCAGCCAACAGTCAGTTGTCGAGCAGTACTTC.

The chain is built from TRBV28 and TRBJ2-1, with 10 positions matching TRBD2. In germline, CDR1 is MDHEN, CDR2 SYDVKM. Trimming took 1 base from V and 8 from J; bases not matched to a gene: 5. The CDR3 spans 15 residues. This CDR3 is CASSLLASGGDEQFF. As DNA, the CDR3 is TGTGCCAGCAGTTTATTGGCTAGCGGGGGCGATGAGCAGTTCTTC.

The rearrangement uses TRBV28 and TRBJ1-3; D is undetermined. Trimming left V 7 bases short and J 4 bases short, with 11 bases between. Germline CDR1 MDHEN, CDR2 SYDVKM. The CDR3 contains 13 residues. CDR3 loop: CASTPRRGNTIYF. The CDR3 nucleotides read TGTGCCAGCACCCCCCGCAGAGGAAACACCATATATTTT.

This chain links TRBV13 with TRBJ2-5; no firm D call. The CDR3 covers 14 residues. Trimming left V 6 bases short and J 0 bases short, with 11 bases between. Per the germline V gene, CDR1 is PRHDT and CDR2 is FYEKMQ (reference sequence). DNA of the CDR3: TGTGCCAGCAGTGTCGGTCGGTACCAAGAGACCCAGTACTTC. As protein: CASSVGRYQETQYF. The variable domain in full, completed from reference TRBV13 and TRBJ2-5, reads AAGVIQSPRHLIKEKRETATLKCYPIPRHDTVYWYQQGPGQDPQFLISFYEKMQSDKGSIPDRFSAQQFSDYHSELNMSSLELGDSALYFCASSVGRYQETQYFGPGTRLLVL.

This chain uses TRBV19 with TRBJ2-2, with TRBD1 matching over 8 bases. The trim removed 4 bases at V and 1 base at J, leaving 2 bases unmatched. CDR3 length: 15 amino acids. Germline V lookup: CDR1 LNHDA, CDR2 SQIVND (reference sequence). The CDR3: CASSSGQGNTGELFF. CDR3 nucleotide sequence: TGTGCCAGTAGTAGCGGACAGGGGAACACCGGGGAGCTGTTTTTT.

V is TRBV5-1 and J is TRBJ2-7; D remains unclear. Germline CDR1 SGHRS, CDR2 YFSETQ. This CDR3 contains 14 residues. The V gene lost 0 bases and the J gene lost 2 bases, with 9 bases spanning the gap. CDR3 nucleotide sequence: TGCGCCAGCAGCTTGGATAAAATCGCCTACGAGCAGTACTTC. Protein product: CASSLDKIAYEQYF.

The CDR3 reads CASSVSRGLAMVPSQETQYF. Written as DNA, the CDR3 is TGTGCCAGCAGCGTGTCCCGTGGACTAGCGATGGTGCCTTCCCAAGAGACCCAGTACTTC. This chain uses TRBV9 with TRBJ2-5; 9 nucleotides match TRBD2. Trimming took 2 bases from V and 1 from J; bases not matched to a gene: 18. Germline CDR1 reads SGDLS; CDR2 reads YYNGEE. The CDR3 totals 20 residues.

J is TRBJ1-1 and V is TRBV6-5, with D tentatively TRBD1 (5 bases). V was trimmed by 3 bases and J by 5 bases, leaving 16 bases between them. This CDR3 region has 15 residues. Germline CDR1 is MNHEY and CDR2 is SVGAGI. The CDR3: CASSYRGSRGTEAFF. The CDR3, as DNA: TGTGCCAGCAGTTATCGAGGGTCCCGGGGGACTGAAGCTTTCTTT.

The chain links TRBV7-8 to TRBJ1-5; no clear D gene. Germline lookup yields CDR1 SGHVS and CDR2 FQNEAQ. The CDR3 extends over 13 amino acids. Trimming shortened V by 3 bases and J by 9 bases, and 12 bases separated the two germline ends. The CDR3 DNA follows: TGTGCCAGCAGCTTTTCAAGGGAGTGGCCCCAGCATTTT. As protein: CASSFSREWPQHF.

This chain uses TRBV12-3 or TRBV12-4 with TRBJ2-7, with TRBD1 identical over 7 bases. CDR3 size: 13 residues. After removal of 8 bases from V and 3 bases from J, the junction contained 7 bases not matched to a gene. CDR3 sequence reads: CASSGTDFYEQYF. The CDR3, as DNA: TGTGCCAGCTCCGGGACAGACTTCTACGAGCAGTACTTC.

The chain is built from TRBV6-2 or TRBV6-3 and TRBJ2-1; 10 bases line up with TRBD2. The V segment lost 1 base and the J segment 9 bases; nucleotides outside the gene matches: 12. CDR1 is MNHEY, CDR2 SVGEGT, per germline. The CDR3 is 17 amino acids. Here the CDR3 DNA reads TGTGCCAGCAGTTACTTGTTAAAGCGGGGGGGCATTGGTGAGCAGTTCTTC. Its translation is CASSYLLKRGGIGEQFF.

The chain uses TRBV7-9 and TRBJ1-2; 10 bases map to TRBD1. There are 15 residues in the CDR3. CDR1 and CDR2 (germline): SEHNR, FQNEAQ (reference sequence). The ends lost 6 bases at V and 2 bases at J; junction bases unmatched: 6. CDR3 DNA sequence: TGTGCCAGCAGTTTTGGACAGGGGGGAAACTATGGCTACACCTTC. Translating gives CASSFGQGGNYGYTF.

This CDR3 reads CASSQPGGDRSYEQYF. The DNA for the CDR3 is TGTGCCAGCAGCCAACCGGGGGGGGACAGATCCTACGAGCAGTACTTC. The rearrangement links TRBV7-2 to TRBJ2-7, with a weak D call TRBD2 (8 bases). Germline CDR1 reads SGHTA; CDR2 reads FQGNSA. This CDR3 is 16 amino acids long. V lost 5 bases and J lost 1, with 18 bases in between.

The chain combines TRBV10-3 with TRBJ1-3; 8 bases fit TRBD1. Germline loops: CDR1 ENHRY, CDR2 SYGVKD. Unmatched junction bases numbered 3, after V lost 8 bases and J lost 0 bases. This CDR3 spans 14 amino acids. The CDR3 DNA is TGTGCCATCCTGACAGGGGCCTCTGGAAACACCATATATTTT. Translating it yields CAILTGASGNTIYF.

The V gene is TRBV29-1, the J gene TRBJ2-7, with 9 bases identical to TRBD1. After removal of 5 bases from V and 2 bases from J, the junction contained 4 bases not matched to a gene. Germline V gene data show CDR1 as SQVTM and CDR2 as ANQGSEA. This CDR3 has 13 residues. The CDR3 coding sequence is TGCAGCGTTACGCACAGGGGGCCCTACGAGCAGTACTTC. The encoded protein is CSVTHRGPYEQYF.

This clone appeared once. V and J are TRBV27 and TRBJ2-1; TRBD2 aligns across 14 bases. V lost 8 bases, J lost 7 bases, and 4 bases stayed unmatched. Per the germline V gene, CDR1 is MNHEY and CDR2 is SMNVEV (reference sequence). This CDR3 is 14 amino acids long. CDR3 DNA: TGTGCCAGCCGACTAGCGGGGGGGCCTAATGAGCAGTTCTTC. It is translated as CASRLAGGPNEQFF.

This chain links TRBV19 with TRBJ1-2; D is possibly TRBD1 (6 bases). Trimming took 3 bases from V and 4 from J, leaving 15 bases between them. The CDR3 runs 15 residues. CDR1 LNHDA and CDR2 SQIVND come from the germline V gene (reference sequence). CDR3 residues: CASSIPTTGSYGYTF. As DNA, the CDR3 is TGTGCCAGTAGTATCCCGACGACAGGAAGCTATGGCTACACCTTC.

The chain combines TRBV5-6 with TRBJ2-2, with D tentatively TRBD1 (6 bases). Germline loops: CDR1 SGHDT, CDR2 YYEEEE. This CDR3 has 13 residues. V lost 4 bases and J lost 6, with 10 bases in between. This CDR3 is CASSPQGAGELFF. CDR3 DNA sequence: TGTGCCAGCAGCCCACAGGGAGCCGGGGAGCTGTTTTTT.

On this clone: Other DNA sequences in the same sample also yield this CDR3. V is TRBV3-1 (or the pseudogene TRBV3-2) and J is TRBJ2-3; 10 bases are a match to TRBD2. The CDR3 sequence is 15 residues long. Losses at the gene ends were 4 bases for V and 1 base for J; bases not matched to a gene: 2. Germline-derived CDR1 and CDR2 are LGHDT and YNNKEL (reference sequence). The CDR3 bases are TGTGCCAGCAGCCCAGGACTAGCGGGCACAGATACGCAGTATTTT. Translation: CASSPGLAGTDTQYF.